Below, 27 T cell receptor beta chains from the same sample are listed, as sequenced in a study of blood T cell repertoires in COVID-19. Only in-frame clones appear in the TCRdb table, and some are missing; sequencing was by immunoSEQ multiplex PCR. The data contain hundreds of thousands of clones, 85% to 90% of them seen just once; the ten biggest clones take up 11%. Source material: peripheral blood. These TCRs come from a woman aged 25 to 39 with COVID-19, enrolled during active disease.

The V and J genes are TRBV28 and TRBJ2-1; TRBD1 agrees at 7 bases. Losses at the gene ends were 7 bases for V and 3 bases for J; bases not matched to a gene: 9. The CDR3 loop spans 15 amino acids. CDR1 MDHEN and CDR2 SYDVKM come from the germline V gene. CDR3 protein: CASTPDRAGYNEQFF. CDR3 nucleotide sequence: TGTGCCAGCACCCCCGACAGGGCGGGCTACAATGAGCAGTTCTTC.

The rearrangement links TRBV6-5 to TRBJ2-4, with 7 positions matching TRBD1. The germline V gene encodes CDR1 MNHEY and CDR2 SVGAGI. Unmatched junction bases numbered 4, after V lost 6 bases and J lost 2 bases. CDR3 length: 14 amino acids. Written as DNA, the CDR3 is TGTGCCAGCAGCACGGGACAGTCCAAAAACATTCAGTACTTC. It is translated as CASSTGQSKNIQYF.

The V gene is TRBV27, the J gene TRBJ2-3; 10 positions match TRBD2. CDR1 MNHEY and CDR2 SMNVEV come from the germline V gene (reference sequence). With 2 bases clipped from V and 1 base from J, the junction kept 0 bases outside the gene matches. The CDR3 covers 15 residues. The CDR3 region has the DNA TGTGCCAGCAGTTTACTAGCGGGGGGCACAGATACGCAGTATTTT. Amino acid sequence: CASSLLAGGTDTQYF.

This chain joins TRBV15 and TRBJ2-3; D uncertain. This CDR3 is 14 amino acids long. The V and J ends lost 1 base and 4 bases respectively, with 9 bases between them. Germline CDR1 is LNHNV and CDR2 is YYDKDF (reference sequence). Here the CDR3 reads CATSRAPPADTQYF. In nucleotides, the CDR3 is TGTGCCACCAGCAGAGCCCCCCCGGCAGATACGCAGTATTTT.

V gene TRBV7-9 combines with J gene TRBJ1-2; 7 positions match TRBD1. V dropped 4 bases and J dropped 8; count of bases not matched to a gene: 19. CDR1 is SEHNR and CDR2 is FQNEAQ in the germline V gene (reference sequence). The CDR3 is 17 residues long. CDR3 sequence: CASSSHSWTGPAGGYTF. The CDR3 DNA is TGTGCCAGCAGCTCCCACTCGTGGACAGGCCCCGCCGGGGGCTACACCTTC.

This chain joins TRBV5-1 and TRBJ1-1, with 8 bases aligning to TRBD1. Looked up from germline, CDR1 is SGHRS and CDR2 is YFSETQ. After removal of 1 base from V and 6 bases from J, the junction contained 5 bases not matched to a gene. The CDR3 is 14 amino acids. CDR3 nucleotides: TGCGCCAGCAGCTTGCCAATGACAGGGGCTGAAGCTTTCTTT. It yields the protein CASSLPMTGAEAFF.

The rearrangement joins TRBV10-3 to TRBJ2-3; 12 bases agree with TRBD2. The V gene's germline CDR1 is ENHRY and CDR2 SYGVKD. With 6 bases clipped from V and 3 bases from J, the junction kept 4 bases outside the gene matches. This CDR3 comprises 15 residues. The CDR3 reads CAISLAGGLTDTQYF. The DNA of the CDR3 is TGTGCCATCAGCCTAGCGGGGGGGCTAACAGATACGCAGTATTTT.

V is TRBV5-4 and J is TRBJ1-3, with 10 nucleotides matching TRBD1. In germline, CDR1 is SGHNT, CDR2 YYREEE (reference sequence). The trim removed 3 bases at V and 4 bases at J, leaving 4 bases unmatched. CDR3 size: 15 residues. DNA of the CDR3: TGTGCCAGCAGCTGGGACAGGGGAACGGGAAACACCATATATTTT. Residues: CASSWDRGTGNTIYF.

The chain employs TRBV7-9 and TRBJ2-7; the match to TRBD1 covers 8 bases. Germline CDR1 SEHNR, CDR2 FQNEAQ (reference sequence). The CDR3 has 14 amino acids. Losses at the gene ends were 9 bases for V and 2 bases for J; bases not matched to a gene: 9. The CDR3, as DNA: TGTGCCAGTTCCGCAGGGGGCGTCGCCTACGAGCAGTACTTC. It specifies CASSAGGVAYEQYF.

Notes on this clone: Compared with germline, one end of the junction differs, possibly owing to a read error. This chain joins TRBV25-1 and TRBJ1-1; 9 bases are a match to TRBD1. The CDR3 is 16 residues long. Germline CDR1 MGHDK, CDR2 SYGVNS. CDR3 in amino acids: CASSQYPGQGNTEAFF. CDR3 DNA sequence: TGTGCCAGCAGTCAATACCCGGGACAGGGGAACACTGAAGCTTTCTTT.

V gene TRBV19 combines with J gene TRBJ2-7; D not certain. Trimming pared 6 bases from V and 6 bases from J, leaving 21 bases between. The CDR3 runs to 15 residues. Germline-derived CDR1 and CDR2 are LNHDA and SQIVND (reference sequence). CDR3 DNA sequence: TGTGCCAGTAGCCCCCCCGATCGAGCGTCTTTCGAGCAGTACTTC. It codes for CASSPPDRASFEQYF.

The CDR3 DNA reads as TGCAGCGTTGTCCAGCGGGGGGCCTACGAGCAGTACTTC. Translated, it gives CSVVQRGAYEQYF. The V call is TRBV29-1, the J call TRBJ2-7; TRBD2 agrees at 9 bases. Trimming removed 4 bases from V and 2 bases from J; junction bases left unmatched: 3. The length of the CDR3 is 13 residues. Germline CDR1 SQVTM, CDR2 ANQGSEA.

This clone was found a few times. The chain is built from TRBV6-5 and TRBJ2-3, with 7 bases aligning to TRBD1. This CDR3 is 14 amino acids long. CDR1 and CDR2 from the germline V gene are MNHEY and SVGAGI. The junction had 8 bases not matched to a gene; V was cut back by 11 bases and J by 0 bases. DNA for the CDR3: TGTGCCGTCCGCCCGGGACAGAGCACAGATACGCAGTATTTT. Amino acids: CAVRPGQSTDTQYF.

The CDR3 sequence is CASSLVDNQPQHF. CDR3 bases: TGCGCCAGCAGCCTGGTAGACAATCAGCCCCAGCATTTT. V is TRBV4-1 and J is TRBJ1-5; no clear D. Trimming shortened V by 4 bases and J by 3 bases, and 7 bases separated the two germline ends. The CDR3 has 13 residues. Germline CDR1 MGHRA, CDR2 YSYEKL.

The rearrangement joins TRBV2 to TRBJ1-6; D is unresolved. Looked up from germline, CDR1 is SNHLY and CDR2 is FYNNEI. V lost 7 bases and J 11 bases, leaving 18 bases between the germline ends. This CDR3 region has 14 residues. CDR3 amino acids: CASTEGPEGPPLHF. CDR3 DNA: TGTGCCAGCACCGAGGGTCCGGAGGGCCCACCCCTCCACTTT.

This clone was counted a single time. The CDR3 region is CASTSGLPFSYEQYF. In DNA form, the CDR3 reads TGTGCCAGCACCTCCGGACTGCCCTTCTCCTACGAGCAGTACTTC. V gene TRBV6-6 combines with J gene TRBJ2-7; a weak D match, TRBD2 (5 bases). Trimming removed 7 bases at V and 0 bases at J, with 16 bases between. The CDR3 is 15 amino acids. Looked up from germline, CDR1 is MNHNY and CDR2 is SVGAGI (reference sequence).

The chain couples TRBV9 to TRBJ2-5; 7 bases line up with TRBD1. This CDR3 has 14 amino acids. The V segment lost 3 bases and the J segment 4 bases; nucleotides outside the gene matches: 6. Germline V gene lookup returns CDR1 SGDLS and CDR2 YYNGEE. CDR3 loop: CASSAETGRETQYF. The CDR3 DNA reads as TGTGCCAGCAGCGCGGAGACAGGGCGAGAGACCCAGTACTTC. The variable domain in full, with the rest retrieved from reference TRBV9 and TRBJ2-5, is DSGVTQTPKHLITATGQRVTLRCSPRSGDLSVYWYQQSLDQGLQFLIQYYNGEERAKGNILERFSAQQFPDLHSELNLSSLELGDSALYFCASSAETGRETQYFGPGTRLLVL.

A single count supports this clone. The V gene is TRBV5-6, the J gene TRBJ1-1, with a tentative D call TRBD1 (6 bases). Trimming took 1 base from V and 8 from J, leaving 12 bases between them. The CDR3 contains 13 residues. The germline V gene encodes CDR1 SGHDT and CDR2 YYEEEE. CDR3 amino acids: CASSLLGTFEAFF. The CDR3 DNA reads as TGTGCCAGCAGCTTGTTGGGGACATTCGAAGCTTTCTTT.

CDR3 loop: CASSFSGGAYTGELFF. The CDR3 bases are TGTGCCAGCAGCTTTAGCGGGGGGGCCTACACCGGGGAGCTGTTTTTT. The gene calls are TRBV9 and TRBJ2-2; TRBD2 matches 11 bases. Trimming at V came to 4 bases and at J to 3 bases, leaving 5 bases not matched to a gene. The germline V gene has CDR1 SGDLS and CDR2 YYNGEE. This CDR3 contains 16 residues.

The chain is built from TRBV6-5 and TRBJ1-2; possibly TRBD1 for D (6 bases). From germline, CDR1 is MNHEY and CDR2 SVGAGI. The CDR3 consists of 15 residues. The germline V and J ends were trimmed by 3 bases and 6 bases, with 17 bases remaining between them. The CDR3 DNA sequence: TGTGCCAGCAGTTATGCAACAGGGACAAGGGATGGCTACACCTTC. Encoded protein: CASSYATGTRDGYTF.

This clone is a singleton in its sample. This chain connects TRBV5-6 to TRBJ2-5; 7 bases line up with TRBD2. Germline CDR1 is SGHDT and CDR2 is YYEEEE. The ends lost 1 base at V and 5 bases at J; junction bases unmatched: 11. This CDR3 is 16 amino acids long. In nucleotides, the CDR3 is TGTGCCAGCAGCTTGCTTCTGGCGGGGCGGGGGGAGACCCAGTACTTC. It specifies CASSLLLAGRGETQYF.

The rearrangement links TRBV16 to TRBJ2-1; 7 bases align to TRBD2. The J segment lost 6 bases and the V segment lost 5 bases, leaving 13 bases of the junction unmatched. The CDR3 is made up of 16 amino acids. The germline V gene has CDR1 KGHSY and CDR2 FQNENV. The CDR3 DNA follows: TGTGCCAGCAGCAAAAGCTCCGGGACTAACCTCAATGAGCAGTTCTTC. Translating it yields CASSKSSGTNLNEQFF.

This clone is a singleton in its sample. This sequence joins TRBV2 and TRBJ1-6; TRBD1 aligns across 7 bases. This CDR3 spans 14 amino acids. Germline V CDR1 and CDR2: SNHLY, FYNNEI. Trimming took 6 bases from V and 10 from J; bases not matched to a gene: 9. The DNA for the CDR3 is TGTGCCAGCAGACTGACCGGGACAGAATCACCCCTCCACTTT. It yields the protein CASRLTGTESPLHF.

The chain uses TRBV5-1 and TRBJ1-2; the match to TRBD1 covers 7 bases. This CDR3 comprises 14 residues. V lost 7 bases, J lost 2 bases, and 8 bases stayed unmatched. Germline V CDR1 and CDR2: SGHRS, YFSETQ. The CDR3 loop is CASALATGNYGYTF. The CDR3 bases are TGCGCCAGCGCCTTAGCGACAGGGAACTATGGCTACACCTTC.

This clone was picked up one time. The J gene is TRBJ1-3, the V gene TRBV30; weak D call: TRBD1 (5 bases). The CDR3 length is 19 residues. The germline V gene has CDR1 GTSNPN and CDR2 SVGIG (reference sequence). The germline V and J ends were trimmed by 1 base and 0 bases, with 22 bases remaining between them. CDR3 loop: CAWSEGLGGLPSSGNTIYF. CDR3 coding DNA: TGTGCCTGGAGTGAGGGGTTGGGGGGTCTGCCGAGCTCTGGAAACACCATATATTTT.

The chain uses TRBV24-1 and TRBJ2-1; 7 bases are shared with TRBD1. Germline assignment: CDR1 KGHDR and CDR2 SFDVKD. The CDR3 has 14 residues. The J segment lost 15 bases and the V segment lost 4 bases, leaving 14 bases of the junction unmatched. CDR3 sequence (DNA): TGTGCCACCAGTGAAGTCAACAGGGGCGCATCCTGGTTCTTC. Translated: CATSEVNRGASWFF.

This sequence joins TRBV29-1 and TRBJ1-5, with D maybe TRBD1 (5 bases). Germline lookup yields CDR1 SQVTM and CDR2 ANQGSEA. Trimming stripped 5 bases from V and 1 base from J, with 9 bases between. The CDR3 sequence is 13 residues long. CDR3 nucleotide sequence: TGCAGCGTTCGCGGGGGGAGCAATCAGCCCCAGCATTTT. Encoded protein: CSVRGGSNQPQHF.